The 26 T cell receptor beta chains below all came from one sample that was sequenced in a study of beta chain features in type 1 diabetes. Broader study findings: Across all four CD4+ subsets, people with type 1 diabetes showed modestly shorter TCRB CDR3s.

Their antigens remain unidentified. The investigators reverse transcribed all of the isolated RNA, so they sequenced expressed TCRB transcripts. Sequenced by immunoSEQ multiplex PCR; TCRdb stores in-frame clones only, minus some. This sample has 330,000 or so clones, with roughly 12% found just once. The source material was naive CD4+ T cells from blood. The receptors derive from a woman under 30 with type 1 diabetes.

This chain links TRBV11-2 with TRBJ2-7, with 7 bases lining up with TRBD1. CDR1 and CDR2 from the germline V gene are SGHAT and FQNNGV. The CDR3 runs 15 residues. V shed 6 bases and J 2 bases; nucleotides not matched to a gene: 10. CDR3 amino acids: CASSPPGTAPYEQYF. For the CDR3, the DNA is TGTGCCAGCAGTCCCCCTGGGACAGCTCCCTACGAGCAGTACTTC.

This clone came up a few times. This chain connects TRBV28 to TRBJ2-7; TRBD1 is a possible D gene (6 bases). This CDR3 has 13 residues. Trimming removed 7 bases at V and 1 base at J, with 11 bases between. Germline CDR1 is MDHEN and CDR2 is SYDVKM. The CDR3: CASNQGKSYEQYF. The CDR3 nucleotides read TGTGCCAGCAACCAGGGGAAATCCTACGAGCAGTACTTC. Based on the CDR3 plus reference TRBV28 and TRBJ2-7, the full variable domain is DVKVTQSSRYLVKRTGEKVFLECVQDMDHENMFWYRQDPGLGLRLIYFSYDVKMKEKGDIPEGYSVSREKKERFSLILESASTNQTSMYLCASNQGKSYEQYFGPGTRLTVT.

The rearrangement joins TRBV7-9 to TRBJ2-3; 8 positions match TRBD2. CDR1 SEHNR and CDR2 FQNEAQ come from the germline V gene (reference sequence). This CDR3 is 16 amino acids long. The junction had 11 bases not matched to a gene; V was cut back by 5 bases and J by 4 bases. CDR3 sequence (DNA): TGTGCCAGCAGCCTAGGGGCGGGAGGAGGAGCAGATACGCAGTATTTT. Translated: CASSLGAGGGADTQYF. Variable domain in full (rest from reference TRBV7-9 and TRBJ2-3): DTGVSQNPRHKITKRGQNVTFRCDPISEHNRLYWYRQTLGQGPEFLTYFQNEAQLEKSRLLSDRFSAERPKGSFSTLEIQRTEQGDSAMYLCASSLGAGGGADTQYFGPGTRLTVL.

This clone was detected a few times. The V gene is TRBV7-9, the J gene TRBJ1-2; no clear D. V lost 4 bases to trimming and J lost 4 bases, with 10 bases between them. The CDR3 consists of 13 residues. From germline, CDR1 is SEHNR and CDR2 FQNEAQ (reference sequence). The CDR3 DNA reads as TGTGCCAGCAGCTCGCGGCCGGTCTATGGCTACACCTTC. Translation: CASSSRPVYGYTF.

In its sample, this clone was seen a few times. The CDR3 sequence is CASSSIETGLGGYTF. DNA for the CDR3: TGTGCCAGCTCGTCTATCGAGACAGGGCTCGGTGGCTACACCTTC. The chain uses TRBV18 and TRBJ1-2, with 7 bases that match TRBD1. The V gene end was trimmed by 6 bases and the J gene end by 7 bases; junction bases not matched to a gene: 14. In germline, CDR1 is KGHSH, CDR2 LQKENI. The CDR3 is made up of 15 amino acids. The full variable domain, completed using reference TRBV18 and TRBJ1-2, is NAGVMQNPRHLVRRRGQEARLRCSPMKGHSHVYWYRQLPEEGLKFMVYLQKENIIDESGMPKERFSAEFPKEGPSILRIQQVVRGDSAAYFCASSSIETGLGGYTFGSGTRLTVV.

V gene TRBV19 combines with J gene TRBJ2-5, with TRBD2 as a possible D gene (6 bases). The CDR3 sequence is 13 residues long. Germline-derived CDR1 and CDR2 are LNHDA and SQIVND (reference sequence). Trimming stripped 5 bases from V and 4 bases from J, with 11 bases between. Here the CDR3 DNA reads TGTGCCAGTAGTCGACTAGTCCTAGAGACCCAGTACTTC. The encoded protein is CASSRLVLETQYF.

This clone showed up just a few times. The rearrangement uses TRBV14 and TRBJ1-2; no reliable D call. The V gene lost 4 bases and the J gene lost 2 bases, with 8 bases spanning the gap. CDR1 and CDR2 (germline): SGHDN, FVKESK. This CDR3 is built from 13 residues. The DNA of the CDR3 is TGTGCCAGCAGCCCAGCGAGGAACTATGGCTACACCTTC. Amino acids: CASSPARNYGYTF.

This chain uses TRBV29-1 with TRBJ1-1; D gene uncertain. The CDR3 length is 11 residues. CDR1 is SQVTM, CDR2 ANQGSEA, per germline. CDR3 nucleotides: TGCAACGGGGTGGTGAACACTGAAGCTTTCTTT. It translates to CNGVVNTEAFF. Combining the CDR3 with reference TRBV29-1 and TRBJ1-1 gives the whole variable domain SAVISQKPSRDICQRGTSLTIQCQVDSQVTMMFWYRQQPGQSLTLIATANQGSEATYESGFVIDKFPISRPNLTFSTLTVSNMSPEDSSIYLCNGVVNTEAFFGQGTRLTVV.

This clone was detected a few times. This chain connects TRBV25-1 to TRBJ2-7; 9 nucleotides agree with TRBD1. In germline, CDR1 is MGHDK, CDR2 SYGVNS. The CDR3 length is 16 residues. The trim removed 0 bases at V and 5 bases at J, leaving 8 bases unmatched. CDR3 sequence reads: CASSEYRDRAMDEQYF. The CDR3 nucleotides read TGTGCCAGCAGTGAATACAGGGACAGGGCGATGGACGAGCAGTACTTC.

The CDR3 is CSVALLQGFGGYTF. The CDR3 DNA reads as TGCAGCGTTGCCCTACTACAGGGTTTCGGCGGCTACACCTTC. This chain joins TRBV29-1 and TRBJ1-2; D might be TRBD1 (6 bases). The V end lost 4 bases, the J end lost 8 bases, and 20 bases lay between the germline ends. The CDR3 consists of 14 residues. Germline V lookup: CDR1 SQVTM, CDR2 ANQGSEA.

V gene TRBV7-2 combines with J gene TRBJ2-6; D ambiguous. This CDR3 has 14 residues. The germline V and J ends were trimmed by 4 bases and 0 bases, with 4 bases remaining between them. In germline, CDR1 is SGHTA, CDR2 FQGNSA. In DNA, the CDR3 is TGTGCCAGCAGCTCCTACTCTGGGGCCAACGTCCTGACTTTC. Its protein product is CASSSYSGANVLTF.

The chain joins TRBV4-3 to TRBJ2-1; the D gene is possibly TRBD2 (5 bases). Germline CDR1 LGHNA, CDR2 YSLEER. Trimming took off 4 bases at V and 2 bases at J, with 12 bases between the two ends. This CDR3 spans 15 amino acids. The CDR3 protein is CASSPTLGTYNEQFF. The CDR3 coding sequence is TGCGCCAGCAGCCCGACCCTCGGGACCTACAATGAGCAGTTCTTC.

The CDR3 nucleotides read TGTGCCAGCGACCTCAGCGGGGGAGTTGATACGCAGTATTTT. Encoded protein: CASDLSGGVDTQYF. The V and J genes are TRBV2 and TRBJ2-3; 8 nucleotides agree with TRBD2. The CDR3 runs to 14 residues. The V gene's germline CDR1 is SNHLY and CDR2 FYNNEI. Unmatched junction bases numbered 10, after V lost 8 bases and J lost 6 bases.

This clone was seen a handful of times. The gene calls are TRBV19 and TRBJ2-1, with D maybe TRBD1 (5 bases). The CDR3 is made up of 14 amino acids. Germline lookup yields CDR1 LNHDA and CDR2 SQIVND (reference sequence). V was shortened by 10 bases and J by 3 bases, with 16 bases between the two germline ends. CDR3 nucleotides: TGTGCCACAAAGGTAGGAACAGGCTACAATGAGCAGTTCTTC. Its translation: CATKVGTGYNEQFF.

The chain joins TRBV7-3 to TRBJ2-7, with 10 bases matching TRBD1. CDR1 and CDR2 from the germline V gene are SGHTA and FQGTGA. With V trimmed by 1 base and J by 3 bases, 3 bases remained unmatched. The CDR3 contains 15 residues. DNA of the CDR3: TGTGCCAGCAGCTTAAGGGGGACAGGGGACTACGAGCAGTACTTC. Translation: CASSLRGTGDYEQYF. Full variable domain (outside the CDR3, taken from reference TRBV7-3 and TRBJ2-7): GAGVSQTPSNKVTEKGKYVELRCDPISGHTALYWYRQSLGQGPEFLIYFQGTGAADDSGLPNDRFFAVRPEGSVSTLKIQRTERGDSAVYLCASSLRGTGDYEQYFGPGTRLTVT.

This clone was detected a few times. CDR3 loop: CASSLGRNQPQHF. CDR3 DNA sequence: TGTGCCAGCAGCTTGGGGAGGAATCAGCCCCAGCATTTT. The chain couples TRBV5-4 to TRBJ1-5; no clear D. The CDR3 consists of 13 residues. CDR1 is SGHNT and CDR2 is YYREEE in the germline V gene (reference sequence). Between the trimmed V and J ends, which lost 0 bases and 4 bases, there was a span of 5 bases.

This clone was found a few times. The J gene is TRBJ2-1, the V gene TRBV11-2; no clear D. V was clipped by 6 bases and J by 1 base, with 13 bases between them. The CDR3 runs to 15 residues. CDR1 and CDR2 from the germline V gene are SGHAT and FQNNGV. CDR3 amino acids: CASRPLYNSYNEQFF. CDR3 nucleotides: TGTGCCAGCAGACCCCTTTACAATTCCTACAATGAGCAGTTCTTC.

Only a few counts were recorded for this clone. This chain uses TRBV29-1 with TRBJ1-3; 7 bases fit TRBD1. The germline gives CDR1 SQVTM, CDR2 ANQGSEA. J was trimmed by 7 bases and V by 3 bases; bases with no gene match: 6. CDR3 size: 13 residues. CDR3 sequence reads: CSVEDRSANTIYF. The CDR3 bases are TGCAGCGTTGAGGACAGGTCAGCGAACACCATATATTTT. Looking up the rest from reference TRBV29-1 and TRBJ1-3 gives the full variable domain: SAVISQKPSRDICQRGTSLTIQCQVDSQVTMMFWYRQQPGQSLTLIATANQGSEATYESGFVIDKFPISRPNLTFSTLTVSNMSPEDSSIYLCSVEDRSANTIYFGEGSWLTVV.

A few counts support this clone. J is TRBJ2-5 and V is TRBV15; D ambiguous. This CDR3 region has 14 residues. V lost 0 bases to trimming and J lost 4 bases, with 9 bases between them. CDR1 and CDR2 (germline): LNHNV, YYDKDF (reference sequence). CDR3 protein: CATSRDQSAETQYF. CDR3 DNA: TGTGCCACCAGCAGAGATCAGAGCGCAGAGACCCAGTACTTC.

This clone was recorded a few times. This chain joins TRBV28 and TRBJ2-7; 9 bases line up with TRBD1. This CDR3 contains 16 residues. V trimming: 2 bases; J trimming: 5 bases; junction bases outside the gene matches: 10. Germline assignment: CDR1 MDHEN and CDR2 SYDVKM. The CDR3 DNA sequence: TGTGCCAGCAGTTTAGGGGGACAGGGAAAAAGGCACGAGCAGTACTTC. Translation gives CASSLGGQGKRHEQYF.

The chain has TRBV14 and TRBJ2-3; 7 nucleotides align to TRBD2. The germline gives CDR1 SGHDN, CDR2 FVKESK. The CDR3 spans 15 residues. J gave up 5 bases and V 4 bases, and 9 bases lay outside the gene matches. The CDR3 protein is CASSPLGTNGDTQYF. In DNA form, the CDR3 reads TGTGCCAGCAGCCCACTCGGGACTAACGGAGATACGCAGTATTTT.

This clone was observed a handful of times. The chain recombines TRBV2 with TRBJ1-5; 7 nucleotides match TRBD1. Germline CDR1 is SNHLY and CDR2 is FYNNEI. The CDR3 sequence is 14 residues long. Trimming cost V 5 bases and J 2 bases; bases outside gene matches: 3. CDR3 residues: CASSPTGRNQPQHF. CDR3 nucleotide sequence: TGTGCCAGCAGTCCGACAGGGCGCAATCAGCCCCAGCATTTT.

The rearrangement joins TRBV18 to TRBJ1-5; 7 positions match TRBD1. The CDR3 is 15 amino acids. Germline assignment: CDR1 KGHSH and CDR2 LQKENI. Losses at the gene ends were 3 bases for V and 2 bases for J; bases not matched to a gene: 4. The CDR3 loop reads CASSPGTVGNQPQHF. The CDR3 DNA sequence: TGTGCCAGCTCACCCGGGACAGTGGGCAATCAGCCCCAGCATTTT.

The V call is TRBV19, the J call TRBJ1-5; D perhaps matches TRBD1 (5 bases). The germline V gene has CDR1 LNHDA and CDR2 SQIVND (reference sequence). V gave up 3 bases and J gave up 1 base, with 16 bases separating them. This CDR3 has 17 amino acids. The CDR3 loop is CASSIGAYRRSNQPQHF. The DNA of the CDR3 is TGTGCCAGTAGTATTGGGGCGTACCGAAGGAGCAATCAGCCCCAGCATTTT.

The sample holds a few counts of this clone. The V and J genes are TRBV28 and TRBJ2-1; TRBD2 agrees at 10 bases. Germline V gives CDR1 MDHEN, CDR2 SYDVKM. The CDR3 extends over 12 amino acids. V dropped 5 bases and J dropped 10; count of bases not matched to a gene: 2. The CDR3 DNA reads as TGTGCCAGCAGTGCGGGACTAGCGGAGCAGTTCTTC. It specifies CASSAGLAEQFF.

This clone has only a few counts. The chain combines TRBV13 with TRBJ1-2; 7 positions agree with TRBD1. CDR3 size: 15 residues. Germline values: CDR1 PRHDT, CDR2 FYEKMQ (reference sequence). With V trimmed by 4 bases and J by 1 base, 6 bases remained unmatched. The CDR3 here is CASSSGQADNYGYTF. The DNA for the CDR3 is TGTGCCAGCAGCTCTGGACAGGCGGATAACTATGGCTACACCTTC.